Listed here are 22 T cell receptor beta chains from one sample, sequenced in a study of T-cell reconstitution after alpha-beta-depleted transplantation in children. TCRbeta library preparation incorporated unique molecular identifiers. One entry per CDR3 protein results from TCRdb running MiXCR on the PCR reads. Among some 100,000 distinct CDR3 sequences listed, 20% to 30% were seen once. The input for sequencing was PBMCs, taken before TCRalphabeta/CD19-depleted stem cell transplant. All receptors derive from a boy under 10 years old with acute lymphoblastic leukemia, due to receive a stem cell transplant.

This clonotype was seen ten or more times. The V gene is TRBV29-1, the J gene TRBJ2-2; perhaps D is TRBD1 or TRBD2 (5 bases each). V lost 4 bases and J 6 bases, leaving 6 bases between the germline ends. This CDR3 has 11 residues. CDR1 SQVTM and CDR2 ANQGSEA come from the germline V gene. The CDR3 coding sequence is TGCAGCGTTGCGGGGCCCGGGGAGCTGTTTTTT. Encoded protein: CSVAGPGELFF.

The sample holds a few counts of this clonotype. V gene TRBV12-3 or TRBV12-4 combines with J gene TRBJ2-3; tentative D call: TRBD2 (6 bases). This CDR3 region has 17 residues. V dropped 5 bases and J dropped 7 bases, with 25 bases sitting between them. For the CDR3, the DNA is TGTGCCAGCAGTGCCGGGAGTGGTAGCGGAGGGCGCTATACGCAGTATTTT. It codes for CASSAGSGSGGRYTQYF.

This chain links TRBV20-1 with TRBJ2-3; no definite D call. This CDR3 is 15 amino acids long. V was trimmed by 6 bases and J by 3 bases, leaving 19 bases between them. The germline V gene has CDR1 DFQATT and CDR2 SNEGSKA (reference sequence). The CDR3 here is CSARIGVGPTDTQYF. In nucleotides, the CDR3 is TGCAGTGCAAGAATCGGAGTGGGCCCGACAGATACGCAGTATTTT.

This CDR3 is CASSLHPSYEQYF. The CDR3 region has the DNA TGTGCCAGCAGCTTACACCCCAGCTACGAGCAGTACTTC. V gene TRBV7-9 combines with J gene TRBJ2-7; D remains unclear. The CDR3 has 13 residues. Germline assignment: CDR1 SEHNR and CDR2 FQNEAQ (reference sequence). V shed 2 bases and J shed 3 bases, with 8 bases lying between them.

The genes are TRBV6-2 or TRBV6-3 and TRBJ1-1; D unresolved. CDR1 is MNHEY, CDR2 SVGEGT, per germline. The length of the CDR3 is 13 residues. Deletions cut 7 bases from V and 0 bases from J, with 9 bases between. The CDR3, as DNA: TGTGCCAGCACCTTGGAGATGAACACTGAAGCTTTCTTT. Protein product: CASTLEMNTEAFF.

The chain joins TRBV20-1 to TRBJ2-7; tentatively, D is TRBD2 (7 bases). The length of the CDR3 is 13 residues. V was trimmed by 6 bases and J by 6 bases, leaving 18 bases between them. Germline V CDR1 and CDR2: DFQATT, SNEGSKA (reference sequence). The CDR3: CSARKGGPTEQYF. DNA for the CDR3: TGCAGTGCACGTAAGGGGGGGCCGACCGAGCAGTACTTC.

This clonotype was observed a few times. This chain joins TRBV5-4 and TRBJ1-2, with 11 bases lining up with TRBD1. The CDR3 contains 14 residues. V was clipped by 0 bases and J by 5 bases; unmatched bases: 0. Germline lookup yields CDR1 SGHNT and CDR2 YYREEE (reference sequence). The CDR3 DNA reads TGTGCCAGCAGCTTGGGGGACAGGGGGTATGGCTACACCTTC. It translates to CASSLGDRGYGYTF.

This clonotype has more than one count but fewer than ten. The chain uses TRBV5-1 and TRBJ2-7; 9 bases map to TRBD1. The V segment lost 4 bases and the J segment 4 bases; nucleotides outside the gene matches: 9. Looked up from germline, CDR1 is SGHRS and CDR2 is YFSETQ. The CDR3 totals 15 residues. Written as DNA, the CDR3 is TGCGCCAGCAGCCGAACAGGGGGCGGGCGGTACGAGCAGTACTTC. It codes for CASSRTGGGRYEQYF.

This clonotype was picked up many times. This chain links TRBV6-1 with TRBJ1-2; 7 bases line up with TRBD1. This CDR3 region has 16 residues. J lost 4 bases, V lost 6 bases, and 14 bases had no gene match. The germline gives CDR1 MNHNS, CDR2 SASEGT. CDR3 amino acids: CASSILGQGDIYGYTF. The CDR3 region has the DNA TGTGCCAGCAGCATCCTAGGGCAGGGGGATATCTATGGCTACACCTTC.

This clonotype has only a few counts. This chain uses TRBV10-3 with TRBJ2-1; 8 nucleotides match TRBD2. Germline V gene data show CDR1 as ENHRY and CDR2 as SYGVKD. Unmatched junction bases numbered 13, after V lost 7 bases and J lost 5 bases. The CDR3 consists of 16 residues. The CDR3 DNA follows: TGTGCCATCAAAGGGCCGGGAGGGATCATTAACAATGAGCAGTTCTTC. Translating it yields CAIKGPGGIINNEQFF.

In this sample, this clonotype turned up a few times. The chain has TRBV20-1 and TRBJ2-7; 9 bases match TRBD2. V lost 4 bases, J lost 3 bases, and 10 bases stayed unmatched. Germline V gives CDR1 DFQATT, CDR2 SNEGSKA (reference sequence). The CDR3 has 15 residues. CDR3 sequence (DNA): TGCAGTGCTAATACCCGGCGGGAGGGCCACTACGAGCAGTACTTC. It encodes CSANTRREGHYEQYF.

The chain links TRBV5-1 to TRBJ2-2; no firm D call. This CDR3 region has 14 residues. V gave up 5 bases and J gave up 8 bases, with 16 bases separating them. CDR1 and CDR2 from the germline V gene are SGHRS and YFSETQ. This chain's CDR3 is CASSSFSGLGELFF. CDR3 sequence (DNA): TGCGCCAGCAGTTCCTTTTCGGGTTTGGGGGAGCTGTTTTTT.

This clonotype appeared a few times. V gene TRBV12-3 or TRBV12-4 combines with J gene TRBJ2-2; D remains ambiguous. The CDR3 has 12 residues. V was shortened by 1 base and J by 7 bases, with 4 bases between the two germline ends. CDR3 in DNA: TGTGCCAGCAGTTTAGGGGGCGGGGAGCTGTTTTTT. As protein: CASSLGGGELFF.

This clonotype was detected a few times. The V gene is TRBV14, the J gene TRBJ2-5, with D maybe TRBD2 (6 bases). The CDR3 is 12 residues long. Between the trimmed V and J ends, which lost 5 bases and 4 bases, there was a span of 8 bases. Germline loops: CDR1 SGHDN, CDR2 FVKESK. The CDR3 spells CASSASAETQYF. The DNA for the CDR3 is TGTGCCAGCAGCGCTAGCGCAGAGACCCAGTACTTC.

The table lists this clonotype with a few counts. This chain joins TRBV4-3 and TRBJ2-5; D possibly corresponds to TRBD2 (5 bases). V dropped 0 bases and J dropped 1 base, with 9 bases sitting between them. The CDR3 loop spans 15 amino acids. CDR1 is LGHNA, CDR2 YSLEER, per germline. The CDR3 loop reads CASSQDRGFQETQYF. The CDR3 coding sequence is TGCGCCAGCAGCCAAGATCGGGGATTCCAAGAGACCCAGTACTTC.

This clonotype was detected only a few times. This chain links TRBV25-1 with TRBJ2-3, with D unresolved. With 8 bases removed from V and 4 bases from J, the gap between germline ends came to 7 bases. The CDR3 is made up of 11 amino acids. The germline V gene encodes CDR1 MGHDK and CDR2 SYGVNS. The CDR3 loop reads CASLEADTQYF. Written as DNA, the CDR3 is TGTGCCAGCCTAGAAGCAGATACGCAGTATTTT.

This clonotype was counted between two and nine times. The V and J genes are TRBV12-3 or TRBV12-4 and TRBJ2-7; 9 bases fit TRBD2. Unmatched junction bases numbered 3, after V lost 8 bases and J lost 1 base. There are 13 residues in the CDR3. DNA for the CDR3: TGTGCCAGCGGGACTAGCAGTTCCTACGAGCAGTACTTC. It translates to CASGTSSSYEQYF.

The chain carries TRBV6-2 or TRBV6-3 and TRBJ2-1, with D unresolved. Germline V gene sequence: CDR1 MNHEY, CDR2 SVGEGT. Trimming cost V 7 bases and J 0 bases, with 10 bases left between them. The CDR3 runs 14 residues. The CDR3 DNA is TGTGCCAGCATCCCCTCGAGCTCCTACAATGAGCAGTTCTTC. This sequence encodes CASIPSSSYNEQFF.

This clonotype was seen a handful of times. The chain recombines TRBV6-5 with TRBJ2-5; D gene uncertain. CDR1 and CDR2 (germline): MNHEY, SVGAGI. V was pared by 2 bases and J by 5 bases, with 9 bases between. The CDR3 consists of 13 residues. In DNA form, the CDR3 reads TGTGCCAGCAGTTACCGCCCCTGGGAGACCCAGTACTTC. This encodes CASSYRPWETQYF.

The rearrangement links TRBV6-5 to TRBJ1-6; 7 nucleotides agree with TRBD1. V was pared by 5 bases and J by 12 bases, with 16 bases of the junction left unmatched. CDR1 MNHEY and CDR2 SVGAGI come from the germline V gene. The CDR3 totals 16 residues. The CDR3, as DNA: TGTGCCAGCAGTAACCCCGGGACAGCTCCCCTTCGACCCCTCCACTTT. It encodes CASSNPGTAPLRPLHF.

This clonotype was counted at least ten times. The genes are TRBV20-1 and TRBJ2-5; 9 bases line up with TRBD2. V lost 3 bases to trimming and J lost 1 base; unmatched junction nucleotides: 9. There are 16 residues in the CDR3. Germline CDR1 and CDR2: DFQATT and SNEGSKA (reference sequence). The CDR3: CSASSTSGGFQETQYF. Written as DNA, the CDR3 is TGCAGTGCTAGTTCGACTAGCGGAGGGTTCCAAGAGACCCAGTACTTC.

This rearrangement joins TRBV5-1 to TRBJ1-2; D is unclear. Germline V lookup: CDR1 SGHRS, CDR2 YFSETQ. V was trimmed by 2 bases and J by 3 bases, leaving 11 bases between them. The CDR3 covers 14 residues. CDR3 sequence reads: CASSLIKADYGYTF. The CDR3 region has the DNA TGCGCCAGCAGCTTAATAAAGGCGGACTATGGCTACACCTTC.